A selection of T cell receptor beta chains follows, all from one sample in a study of identical twins. A single record per CDR3 protein comes from TCRdb applying MiXCR to the 5' RACE reads. This sample has 600,000 to 850,000 distinct CDR3 sequences, with roughly 18% found just once. These same data were also listed under a study on T cells expressing NK-cell markers.

Sequenced: PBMCs. The source is a woman between 18 and 29 years old in good health. Each CDR3 is given with its conserved first and last residue. Fields, in order: clone size, J gene, D gene, V gene, CDR3 protein, CDR3 DNA. The D gene is left open where the match is weak. Rows give clone size only sometimes, using once, few, many, or a class for an expanded clone.

clone_size: few; j_call: TRBJ2-7; d_call: -; v_call: TRBV6-2/TRBV6-3; cdr3_aa: CASSSFSGAINEQYF; cdr3_nt: TGTGCCAGCAGTTCTTTTTCCGGGGCGATAAACGAGCAGTACTTC
clone_size: few; j_call: TRBJ2-3; d_call: TRBD1; v_call: TRBV6-4; cdr3_aa: CASSPTGGSDTQYF; cdr3_nt: TGTGCCAGCAGCCCGACAGGGGGGTCAGATACGCAGTATTTT
clone_size: -; j_call: TRBJ1-1; d_call: -; v_call: TRBV29-1; cdr3_aa: CSVDWQGGKGTEAFF; cdr3_nt: TGCAGCGTTGACTGGCAGGGCGGCAAGGGCACTGAAGCTTTCTTT
clone_size: few; j_call: TRBJ2-7; d_call: TRBD2; v_call: TRBV30; cdr3_aa: CAWSKGSGRERLRF; cdr3_nt: TGTGCCTGGAGTAAAGGTAGCGGGAGAGAGCGTCTCCGCTTC
clone_size: -; j_call: TRBJ2-7; d_call: -; v_call: TRBV6-2/TRBV6-3; cdr3_aa: CASSGSYYEQYF; cdr3_nt: TGTGCCAGCAGTGGAAGTTACTACGAGCAGTACTTC
clone_size: -; j_call: TRBJ2-5; d_call: -; v_call: TRBV18; cdr3_aa: CASSPTVVRETQYF; cdr3_nt: TGTGCCAGCTCACCCACGGTAGTCCGGGAGACCCAGTACTTC
clone_size: many; j_call: TRBJ2-2; d_call: TRBD1; v_call: TRBV12-3/TRBV12-4; cdr3_aa: CASSQQGTGELFF; cdr3_nt: TGTGCCAGCAGTCAACAGGGGACCGGGGAGCTGTTTTTT
clone_size: -; j_call: TRBJ2-2; d_call: -; v_call: TRBV4-3; cdr3_aa: CASSQEGASNTGELFF; cdr3_nt: TGCGCCAGCAGCCAAGAGGGGGCTTCTAACACCGGGGAGCTGTTTTTT
clone_size: -; j_call: TRBJ2-2; d_call: -; v_call: TRBV4-1; cdr3_aa: CASSHIGPTGELFF; cdr3_nt: TGCGCCAGCAGCCATATAGGACCCACCGGGGAGCTGTTTTTT
clone_size: few; j_call: TRBJ2-7; d_call: -; v_call: TRBV6-5; cdr3_aa: CASSYSSGQSYEQYF; cdr3_nt: TGTGCCAGCAGTTACTCGTCCGGTCAGTCCTACGAGCAGTACTTC
clone_size: -; j_call: TRBJ2-1; d_call: -; v_call: TRBV6-2/TRBV6-3; cdr3_aa: CASRGAGGYNEQFF; cdr3_nt: TGTGCCAGCAGGGGGGCAGGGGGGTACAATGAGCAGTTCTTC
clone_size: -; j_call: TRBJ2-1; d_call: TRBD2; v_call: TRBV12-3/TRBV12-4; cdr3_aa: CASSFGGSFHNEQFF; cdr3_nt: TGTGCCAGCAGTTTTGGCGGGAGTTTCCACAATGAGCAGTTCTTC
clone_size: -; j_call: TRBJ1-1; d_call: -; v_call: TRBV5-1; cdr3_aa: CASSLSLLEAVTEAFF; cdr3_nt: TGCGCCAGCAGCTTGAGCCTGCTGGAGGCGGTCACTGAAGCTTTCTTT
clone_size: -; j_call: TRBJ2-7; d_call: TRBD2; v_call: TRBV20-1; cdr3_aa: CSARSGGASYEQYF; cdr3_nt: TGCAGTGCTCGCAGCGGGGGGGCCTCATACGAGCAGTACTTC
clone_size: few; j_call: TRBJ2-7; d_call: TRBD2; v_call: TRBV5-1; cdr3_aa: CASSQGTSGMEQYF; cdr3_nt: TGCGCCAGCAGCCAGGGGACTAGCGGAATGGAACAGTACTTC
clone_size: many; j_call: TRBJ2-1; d_call: -; v_call: TRBV12-3/TRBV12-4; cdr3_aa: CASAWQRNSGEQFF; cdr3_nt: TGTGCCAGCGCCTGGCAGCGAAACAGTGGGGAGCAGTTCTTC
clone_size: -; j_call: TRBJ2-5; d_call: TRBD1; v_call: TRBV20-1; cdr3_aa: CSATGQGNRETQYF; cdr3_nt: TGCAGTGCTACTGGACAGGGTAATAGAGAGACCCAGTACTTC
clone_size: -; j_call: TRBJ2-1; d_call: TRBD2; v_call: TRBV6-5; cdr3_aa: CASSYGGRANEQFF; cdr3_nt: TGTGCCAGCAGTTACGGCGGGAGGGCCAATGAGCAGTTCTTC
clone_size: -; j_call: TRBJ2-2; d_call: TRBD2; v_call: TRBV18; cdr3_aa: CASSSSWTSGDHTGELFF; cdr3_nt: TGTGCCAGCTCATCGTCATGGACTAGCGGGGACCACACCGGGGAGCTGTTTTTT
clone_size: few; j_call: TRBJ2-7; d_call: TRBD2; v_call: TRBV10-3; cdr3_aa: CAISEVVIAGAMYEQYF; cdr3_nt: TGTGCCATCAGTGAAGTCGTGATAGCGGGAGCGATGTACGAGCAGTACTTC
clone_size: few; j_call: TRBJ2-7; d_call: -; v_call: TRBV20-1; cdr3_aa: CSASRYPDYEQYF; cdr3_nt: TGCAGTGCTTCCCGTTACCCGGACTACGAGCAGTACTTC
clone_size: -; j_call: TRBJ1-6; d_call: TRBD1; v_call: TRBV13; cdr3_aa: CASSSSTGGRNSPLHF; cdr3_nt: TGTGCCAGCAGCTCCAGTACAGGGGGCCGAAATTCACCCCTCCACTTT
clone_size: few; j_call: TRBJ1-4; d_call: TRBD1; v_call: TRBV12-3/TRBV12-4; cdr3_aa: CASSSHPGGVGEKLFF; cdr3_nt: TGTGCCAGCAGTTCCCACCCAGGGGGCGTTGGGGAAAAACTGTTTTTT
clone_size: few; j_call: TRBJ2-1; d_call: -; v_call: TRBV12-3/TRBV12-4; cdr3_aa: CASIQNNEQFF; cdr3_nt: TGTGCCAGCATTCAGAACAATGAGCAGTTCTTC
clone_size: few; j_call: TRBJ2-7; d_call: -; v_call: TRBV10-3; cdr3_aa: CAIGQGPYEQYF; cdr3_nt: TGTGCCATCGGGCAGGGACCCTACGAGCAGTACTTC
clone_size: -; j_call: TRBJ1-1; d_call: -; v_call: TRBV29-1; cdr3_aa: CSAPGVTNTEAFF; cdr3_nt: TGCAGCGCACCAGGGGTCACGAACACTGAAGCTTTCTTT
clone_size: -; j_call: TRBJ2-3; d_call: -; v_call: TRBV4-3; cdr3_aa: CASSDTLRADTQYF; cdr3_nt: TGCGCCAGCAGCGACACCTTGCGCGCAGATACGCAGTATTTT
clone_size: many; j_call: TRBJ2-1; d_call: -; v_call: TRBV5-1; cdr3_aa: CASRLNPSLSKGEQFF; cdr3_nt: TGCGCCAGCAGGTTGAATCCTAGCTTGAGTAAAGGGGAGCAGTTCTTC
clone_size: -; j_call: TRBJ2-1; d_call: TRBD2; v_call: TRBV7-9; cdr3_aa: CASSLALAADEQFF; cdr3_nt: TGTGCCAGCAGCTTAGCTCTAGCGGCGGATGAGCAGTTCTTC
clone_size: -; j_call: TRBJ2-5; d_call: -; v_call: TRBV9; cdr3_aa: CASSALEGHQETQYF; cdr3_nt: TGTGCCAGCAGCGCTCTGGAGGGGCACCAAGAGACCCAGTACTTC
clone_size: -; j_call: TRBJ2-1; d_call: TRBD2; v_call: TRBV5-1; cdr3_aa: CASSDSGGAEQFF; cdr3_nt: TGCGCCAGCTCTGATAGCGGGGGGGCCGAGCAGTTCTTC
clone_size: -; j_call: TRBJ2-7; d_call: TRBD2; v_call: TRBV7-2; cdr3_aa: CASSLALAGASEQYF; cdr3_nt: TGTGCCAGCAGCTTAGCCCTAGCGGGAGCCTCCGAGCAGTACTTC
clone_size: few; j_call: TRBJ2-7; d_call: TRBD1; v_call: TRBV6-5; cdr3_aa: CASSYNRDRYEQYF; cdr3_nt: TGTGCCAGCAGTTACAACCGGGACAGGTACGAGCAGTACTTC
clone_size: few; j_call: TRBJ1-5; d_call: TRBD1; v_call: TRBV27; cdr3_aa: CASRLTGGNNQPQHF; cdr3_nt: TGTGCCAGCAGACTGACAGGGGGCAACAATCAGCCCCAGCATTTT
clone_size: many; j_call: TRBJ1-5; d_call: -; v_call: TRBV25-1; cdr3_aa: CASSEFPGYQPQHF; cdr3_nt: TGTGCCAGCAGTGAATTCCCCGGCTATCAGCCCCAGCATTTT
clone_size: many; j_call: TRBJ2-1; d_call: -; v_call: TRBV15; cdr3_aa: CATSRESGTYNEQFF; cdr3_nt: TGTGCCACCAGCAGAGAAAGCGGGACATACAATGAGCAGTTCTTC
clone_size: few; j_call: TRBJ2-2; d_call: -; v_call: TRBV2; cdr3_aa: CASGQHGEGGELFF; cdr3_nt: TGTGCCAGCGGTCAGCATGGTGAGGGCGGGGAGCTGTTTTTT
clone_size: -; j_call: TRBJ1-5; d_call: -; v_call: TRBV2; cdr3_aa: CASSPRSRPTNQPQHF; cdr3_nt: TGTGCCAGCAGTCCCCGTTCAAGACCCACCAATCAGCCCCAGCATTTT
clone_size: few; j_call: TRBJ1-2; d_call: -; v_call: TRBV6-2/TRBV6-3; cdr3_aa: CASSYSGEFYGYTF; cdr3_nt: TGTGCCAGCAGTTACTCGGGAGAATTCTATGGCTACACCTTC
clone_size: -; j_call: TRBJ2-7; d_call: TRBD1; v_call: TRBV7-2; cdr3_aa: CASSPLYRGDYEQYF; cdr3_nt: TGTGCCAGCAGCCCCCTGTACAGGGGGGACTACGAGCAGTACTTC
clone_size: -; j_call: TRBJ2-2; d_call: -; v_call: TRBV12-3/TRBV12-4; cdr3_aa: CASNFVPRDTGELFF; cdr3_nt: TGTGCCAGCAACTTCGTACCGAGAGACACCGGGGAGCTGTTTTTT
clone_size: -; j_call: TRBJ2-5; d_call: TRBD2; v_call: TRBV27; cdr3_aa: CASSLLSGSKETQYF; cdr3_nt: TGTGCCAGCAGTTTACTAAGCGGGAGTAAAGAGACCCAGTACTTC
clone_size: -; j_call: TRBJ1-1; d_call: TRBD1; v_call: TRBV2; cdr3_aa: CASIYGTANTEAFF; cdr3_nt: TGTGCCAGCATATACGGGACAGCAAACACTGAAGCTTTCTTT
clone_size: few; j_call: TRBJ1-1; d_call: -; v_call: TRBV7-7; cdr3_aa: CASSLFMGQNTEAFF; cdr3_nt: TGTGCTAGCAGCTTATTCATGGGACAGAACACTGAAGCTTTCTTT
clone_size: few; j_call: TRBJ2-3; d_call: TRBD2; v_call: TRBV6-1; cdr3_aa: CASSESLAGNLRTDTQYF; cdr3_nt: TGTGCCAGCAGTGAATCCCTAGCGGGGAATTTACGCACAGATACGCAGTATTTT
clone_size: -; j_call: TRBJ1-5; d_call: -; v_call: TRBV29-1; cdr3_aa: CSVGREGNQPQHF; cdr3_nt: TGCAGCGTTGGTCGAGAGGGCAATCAGCCCCAGCATTTT
clone_size: -; j_call: TRBJ2-5; d_call: TRBD1; v_call: TRBV10-3; cdr3_aa: CAIKQGARQQETQYF; cdr3_nt: TGTGCCATCAAACAGGGGGCCCGTCAGCAAGAGACCCAGTACTTC
clone_size: few; j_call: TRBJ2-1; d_call: -; v_call: TRBV11-3; cdr3_aa: CASSFRGTSLLNEQFF; cdr3_nt: TGTGCCAGCAGCTTTCGGGGTACTAGCCTTCTCAATGAGCAGTTCTTC
clone_size: few; j_call: TRBJ2-1; d_call: TRBD2; v_call: TRBV7-9; cdr3_aa: CASSSRLADYNEQFF; cdr3_nt: TGTGCCAGCAGCTCGAGGCTAGCGGACTACAATGAGCAGTTCTTC
clone_size: -; j_call: TRBJ1-3; d_call: TRBD1; v_call: TRBV6-5; cdr3_aa: CASSYSSGTGGVGNTIYF; cdr3_nt: TGTGCCAGCAGTTACTCCTCCGGGACAGGGGGCGTTGGAAACACCATATATTTT